The rows below give T cell receptor beta chains drawn from one sample of a study of identical twins. Via MiXCR, TCRdb re-called the 5' RACE reads, giving one row per CDR3 protein. The profile covers 600,000 to 700,000 distinct CDR3 sequences, with less than 25% appearing a single time and around 4.5% taken by the ten largest. These data were also filed under a second study, of T cells expressing NK-cell markers.

Sequencing input: PBMCs. The receptors come from a woman aged 18-29 years in good health. Each CDR3 is given with its conserved first and last residue. D genes are given only for firm matches. Size is omitted from some rows. Given values are once, few, many or a class for expanded clones.

abundance	d_gene	j_gene	v_gene	CDR3aa	CDR3nt
few	TRBD1	TRBJ2-7	TRBV5-6	CASEGAGYRF	TGTGCCAGCGAGGGGGCTGGATACCGCTTC
NA	NA	TRBJ2-1	TRBV7-3	CASSKYPSTYNEQFF	TGTGCCAGCAGCAAATACCCTAGCACCTACAATGAGCAGTTCTTC
NA	NA	TRBJ1-4	TRBV18	CASSPFTGNEKLFF	TGTGCCAGCTCACCATTTACAGGAAATGAAAAACTGTTTTTT
NA	NA	TRBJ2-5	TRBV20-1	CSARFGQETQYF	TGCAGTGCTAGATTCGGCCAAGAGACCCAGTACTTC
NA	NA	TRBJ1-5	TRBV29-1	CSVTMGAPGQPQHF	TGCAGCGTTACTATGGGGGCCCCCGGTCAGCCCCAGCATTTT
NA	NA	TRBJ2-7	TRBV5-6	CASSTLRYEQYF	TGTGCCAGCAGCACCCTGAGGTACGAGCAGTACTTC
NA	NA	TRBJ2-1	TRBV13	CASGAGEQFF	TGTGCCAGCGGTGCGGGCGAGCAGTTCTTC
NA	NA	TRBJ2-1	TRBV20-1	CSANDQYNEQFF	TGCAGTGCGAACGACCAGTACAATGAGCAGTTCTTC
many	TRBD1	TRBJ1-1	TRBV5-1	CASSSTDRGLAFF	TGCGCCAGCAGCTCGACGGACAGGGGGCTAGCTTTCTTT
NA	TRBD2	TRBJ2-7	TRBV3-1	CASSQTMAGGYEQYF	TGTGCCAGCAGCCAAACGATGGCGGGAGGCTACGAGCAGTACTTC
NA	TRBD2	TRBJ2-1	TRBV5-1	CASTGLAGMNEQFF	TGCGCCAGCACAGGACTAGCGGGGATGAATGAGCAGTTCTTC
few	NA	TRBJ1-2	TRBV13	CASSSQLSNYGYTF	TGTGCCAGCAGCAGCCAGCTTTCTAACTATGGCTACACCTTC
NA	TRBD1	TRBJ2-2	TRBV6-1	CASRTGLRTGELFF	TGTGCCAGCAGGACAGGGTTAAGGACCGGGGAGCTGTTTTTT
few	NA	TRBJ1-2	TRBV3-1	CASSQGPGDFYGYTF	TGTGCCAGCAGCCAAGGCCCAGGAGATTTTTATGGCTACACCTTC
NA	NA	TRBJ1-1	TRBV5-5	CASGPQPARNTEAFF	TGTGCCAGCGGCCCACAACCGGCCAGAAACACTGAAGCTTTCTTT
NA	NA	TRBJ2-2	TRBV10-2	CASIIPVTGELFF	TGCGCCAGCATCATACCGGTGACCGGGGAGCTGTTTTTT
few	NA	TRBJ2-1	TRBV20-1	CSARRVGSYNEQFF	TGCAGTGCGAGGCGGGTGGGGTCCTACAATGAGCAGTTCTTC
NA	TRBD2	TRBJ2-3	TRBV12-3/TRBV12-4	CASSLWIAGGADTQYF	TGTGCCAGCAGCCTATGGATAGCGGGAGGGGCAGATACGCAGTATTTT
few	TRBD1	TRBJ2-1	TRBV7-9	CASSLEGQGPYNEQFF	TGTGCCAGCAGCTTAGAGGGACAGGGTCCCTACAATGAGCAGTTCTTC
NA	NA	TRBJ1-2	TRBV19	CASSKPNERANYGYTF	TGTGCCAGTAGCAAGCCTAATGAAAGAGCTAACTATGGCTACACCTTC
many	TRBD1	TRBJ2-7	TRBV5-4	CASSYEWAGQGSYEQYF	TGTGCCAGCAGCTACGAATGGGCGGGACAGGGGTCCTACGAGCAGTACTTC
many	NA	TRBJ1-5	TRBV20-1	CSASLSNQPQHF	TGCAGTGCTAGTCTTAGCAATCAGCCCCAGCATTTT
few	TRBD2	TRBJ2-1	TRBV12-3/TRBV12-4	CASSSLPGTSGSNEQFF	TGTGCCAGTAGCTCCCTACCCGGGACTAGCGGGAGTAATGAGCAGTTCTTC
NA	TRBD1	TRBJ2-5	TRBV12-3/TRBV12-4	CASNRQGIQETQYF	TGTGCCAGCAACAGACAGGGGATACAAGAGACCCAGTACTTC
NA	TRBD2	TRBJ2-2	TRBV12-3/TRBV12-4	CASSRGLAGFLRTGELFF	TGTGCCAGCAGCCGGGGACTAGCGGGGTTTCTAAGGACCGGGGAGCTGTTTTTT
NA	TRBD1	TRBJ1-1	TRBV29-1	CSVEQGGTEAFF	TGCAGCGTTGAGCAGGGGGGGACTGAAGCTTTCTTT
NA	NA	TRBJ2-5	TRBV2	CASSELGPQETQYF	TGTGCCAGCAGTGAGCTGGGACCCCAAGAGACCCAGTACTTC
few	TRBD2	TRBJ2-1	TRBV15	CATSPGTSAYNEQFF	TGTGCCACCAGTCCCGGGACTAGCGCCTACAATGAGCAGTTCTTC
NA	TRBD2	TRBJ2-3	TRBV7-8	CASRGAGGADTQYF	TGTGCCAGCAGAGGTGCGGGGGGGGCAGATACGCAGTATTTT
many	TRBD1	TRBJ1-1	TRBV5-1	CASSLVTGQGAEAFF	TGCGCCAGCAGCTTGGTGACGGGACAGGGAGCTGAAGCTTTCTTT
few	NA	TRBJ1-4	TRBV20-1	CSARIATNEKLFF	TGCAGTGCCAGGATAGCAACTAATGAAAAACTGTTTTTT
NA	TRBD2	TRBJ2-1	TRBV5-1	CASSPIISGRTNEQFF	TGCGCCAGCAGCCCCATTATTAGCGGGAGAACCAATGAGCAGTTCTTC
NA	NA	TRBJ2-5	TRBV6-1	CASSPGARRTQYF	TGTGCCAGCAGTCCCGGGGCCCGGAGGACCCAGTACTTC
NA	TRBD2	TRBJ2-7	TRBV11-2	CASSSGGGNYEQYF	TGTGCCAGCAGCAGCGGGGGCGGGAATTACGAGCAGTACTTC
NA	NA	TRBJ1-2	TRBV29-1	CSVDPGGSNYGYTF	TGCAGCGTTGACCCCGGGGGCAGTAACTATGGCTACACCTTC
few	NA	TRBJ2-1	TRBV15	CATSGTYNEQFF	TGTGCCACCAGCGGTACGTACAATGAGCAGTTCTTC
few	NA	TRBJ2-7	TRBV5-1	CASSKVSGGPYEQYF	TGCGCCAGCAGCAAAGTATCAGGGGGGCCCTACGAGCAGTACTTC
NA	NA	TRBJ2-5	TRBV9	CASSGRTVEETQYF	TGTGCCAGCAGCGGACGGACAGTTGAAGAGACCCAGTACTTC
NA	TRBD1	TRBJ2-7	TRBV20-1	CSASDRSSSYEQYF	TGCAGTGCATCGGACAGGTCGAGCTCCTACGAGCAGTACTTC
many	NA	TRBJ2-1	TRBV5-1	CASSPRVSDNEQFF	TGCGCCAGCAGCCCACGGGTGTCAGACAATGAGCAGTTCTTC
NA	TRBD2	TRBJ2-5	TRBV5-6	CASSFGLAGVKRETQYF	TGTGCCAGCAGCTTCGGACTAGCGGGAGTTAAGAGAGAGACCCAGTACTTC
few	TRBD1	TRBJ2-7	TRBV12-3/TRBV12-4	CASSLLSGGEQYF	TGTGCCAGCAGTTTATTATCAGGGGGCGAGCAGTACTTC
few	NA	TRBJ2-1	TRBV20-1	CSARPNQRYNEQFF	TGCAGTGCGCGCCCAAACCAGAGGTACAATGAGCAGTTCTTC
NA	NA	TRBJ2-1	TRBV29-1	CSVVWAHEQFF	TGCAGCGTTGTATGGGCACATGAGCAGTTCTTC
NA	TRBD2	TRBJ2-3	TRBV12-3/TRBV12-4	CASRLTSGGTDTQYF	TGTGCCAGCAGACTCACTAGCGGGGGCACAGATACGCAGTATTTT
few	NA	TRBJ1-2	TRBV10-3	CAISRVGGYTF	TGTGCCATCAGCAGGGTCGGTGGCTACACCTTC
NA	TRBD2	TRBJ2-7	TRBV20-1	CSAVLAGVYEQYF	TGCAGTGCTGTCCTAGCGGGAGTGTACGAGCAGTACTTC
few	TRBD2	TRBJ2-2	TRBV7-6	CASSFSGSGRANIGELFF	TGTGCCAGCAGCTTCTCAGGGAGCGGGAGGGCCAATATCGGGGAGCTGTTTTTT
many	NA	TRBJ2-3	TRBV15	CATRGGTDTQYF	TGTGCCACCAGAGGGGGGACAGATACGCAGTATTTT
NA	NA	TRBJ2-1	TRBV5-6	CASTDRPGGSEQFF	TGTGCCAGCACCGACCGTCCTGGGGGTAGTGAGCAGTTCTTC
many	NA	TRBJ2-3	TRBV20-1	CSARDPSSWATQYF	TGCAGTGCTAGAGATCCTAGCTCGTGGGCTACGCAGTATTTT
NA	NA	TRBJ2-6	TRBV25-1	CASTAGRNSGANVLTF	TGTGCCAGCACCGCAGGACGTAACTCTGGGGCCAACGTCCTGACTTTC
NA	NA	TRBJ2-7	TRBV4-3	CASSQEEDPTLEQYF	TGCGCCAGCAGCCAAGAGGAAGACCCCACGCTCGAGCAGTACTTC
NA	NA	TRBJ2-7	TRBV6-1	CASRLLGTLNREQYF	TGTGCCAGCAGGCTTCTCGGGACTCTCAACCGCGAGCAGTACTTC
NA	TRBD1	TRBJ2-1	TRBV5-1	CASSSGGVSSYNEQFF	TGCGCCAGCAGCTCAGGGGGAGTGAGCTCCTACAATGAGCAGTTCTTC
NA	TRBD1	TRBJ2-5	TRBV5-1	CASTMLTGGQETQYF	TGCGCCAGCACAATGTTGACAGGGGGCCAAGAGACCCAGTACTTC
many	NA	TRBJ2-1	TRBV20-1	CSARYENEQFF	TGCAGTGCTAGGTATGAAAATGAGCAGTTCTTC
many	NA	TRBJ1-3	TRBV9	CASSVMGLRDTIYF	TGTGCCAGCAGCGTGATGGGTTTACGGGACACCATATATTTT
NA	TRBD2	TRBJ2-3	TRBV10-1	CASSEFRDYSTDTQYF	TGCGCCAGCAGTGAGTTCAGGGACTATAGCACAGATACGCAGTATTTT